The 20 T cell receptor beta chains below were found in one sample sequenced in a study of blood T cell repertoires in COVID-19. Sequenced by immunoSEQ multiplex PCR; TCRdb stores in-frame clones only, minus some. The sample contains around 190,000 clones, 70% to 90% of which appear only once. Sequenced: peripheral blood. These receptors were obtained from a woman over 75 with acute or convalescent COVID-19.

The chain has TRBV9 and TRBJ2-3; unclear D gene. V dropped 4 bases and J dropped 3 bases, with 3 bases sitting between them. The CDR3 covers 11 residues. Germline CDR1 and CDR2: SGDLS and YYNGEE. The CDR3 bases are TGTGCCAGCAGCCTTACAGATACGCAGTATTTT. Residues: CASSLTDTQYF. The whole variable domain, filled in from reference TRBV9 and TRBJ2-3, reads DSGVTQTPKHLITATGQRVTLRCSPRSGDLSVYWYQQSLDQGLQFLIQYYNGEERAKGNILERFSAQQFPDLHSELNLSSLELGDSALYFCASSLTDTQYFGPGTRLTVL.

V usage is TRBV4-3 and J usage is TRBJ2-2; TRBD1 agrees at 7 bases. The CDR3 sequence is 15 residues long. The V gene's germline CDR1 is LGHNA and CDR2 YSLEER. J was trimmed by 4 bases and V by 4 bases; bases with no gene match: 6. CDR3 loop: CASSRGQAVTGELFF. In DNA, the CDR3 is TGCGCCAGCAGCCGAGGACAGGCGGTCACCGGGGAGCTGTTTTTT.

This sequence joins TRBV2 and TRBJ1-1; a weak D match, TRBD1 (6 bases). Trimming stripped 7 bases from V and 11 bases from J, with 20 bases between. The length of the CDR3 is 13 residues. Per the germline V gene, CDR1 is SNHLY and CDR2 is FYNNEI. For the CDR3, the DNA is TGTGCCAGCACCATGGGGCCTACAGGGAATGCTTTCTTT. It yields the protein CASTMGPTGNAFF. The variable domain in full, with the rest retrieved from reference TRBV2 and TRBJ1-1, is EPEVTQTPSHQVTQMGQEVILRCVPISNHLYFYWYRQILGQKVEFLVSFYNNEISEKSEIFDDQFSVERPDGSNFTLKIRSTKLEDSAMYFCASTMGPTGNAFFGQGTRLTVV.

The chain couples TRBV7-9 to TRBJ1-2, with D unresolved. V was trimmed by 3 bases and J by 4 bases, leaving 12 bases between them. Germline lookup yields CDR1 SEHNR and CDR2 FQNEAQ (reference sequence). The length of the CDR3 is 14 residues. The CDR3 nucleotides are TGTGCCAGCAGCTTCGGGGAAGGCGGCTATGGCTACACCTTC. Protein sequence: CASSFGEGGYGYTF. Full variable domain (rest looked up from reference TRBV7-9 and TRBJ1-2): DTGVSQNPRHKITKRGQNVTFRCDPISEHNRLYWYRQTLGQGPEFLTYFQNEAQLEKSRLLSDRFSAERPKGSFSTLEIQRTEQGDSAMYLCASSFGEGGYGYTFGSGTRLTVV.

The V and J genes are TRBV19 and TRBJ1-6, with 7 nucleotides matching TRBD1. Looked up from germline, CDR1 is LNHDA and CDR2 is SQIVND (reference sequence). J was trimmed by 10 bases and V by 6 bases; bases with no gene match: 6. The CDR3 is made up of 13 amino acids. The chain's CDR3 is CASRGGSGSPLHF. The CDR3 DNA sequence: TGTGCCAGTAGAGGGGGCTCGGGGTCACCCCTCCACTTT.

The table lists this clone with a count of one. Here the CDR3 DNA reads TGTGCCAGCACGTTCGGGCGGGAGGGCTCCTACAATGAGCAGTTCTTC. It is translated as CASTFGREGSYNEQFF. The gene calls are TRBV6-6 and TRBJ2-1, with 9 bases matching TRBD2. CDR3 length: 16 amino acids. CDR1 is MNHNY and CDR2 is SVGAGI in the germline V gene (reference sequence). Germline trimming cut 7 bases from V and 0 bases from J; bases unmatched to any gene: 7.

The chain combines TRBV11-2 with TRBJ1-1, with a tentative D call TRBD1 (5 bases). Trimming took off 8 bases at V and 1 base at J, with 11 bases between the two ends. Germline-derived CDR1 and CDR2 are SGHAT and FQNNGV. The CDR3 covers 13 residues. The CDR3 protein is CASAPDRNTEAFF. The CDR3 nucleotides read TGTGCCAGCGCCCCAGACAGGAACACTGAAGCTTTCTTT.

The chain couples TRBV6-1 to TRBJ2-5; 7 bases agree with TRBD1. Germline CDR1 and CDR2: MNHNS and SASEGT. CDR3 size: 14 residues. Trimming cost V 3 bases and J 5 bases; bases outside gene matches: 6. CDR3 in amino acids: CASSDGQDWETQYF. The CDR3 DNA sequence: TGTGCCAGCAGTGACGGACAGGACTGGGAGACCCAGTACTTC.

The gene calls are TRBV6-2 or TRBV6-3 and TRBJ2-2, with D unresolved. The germline V gene has CDR1 MNHEY and CDR2 SVGEGT. The CDR3 sequence is 14 residues long. The V gene lost 0 bases and the J gene lost 4 bases, with 6 bases spanning the gap. The CDR3 protein is CASSYSSITGELFF. In DNA form, the CDR3 reads TGTGCCAGCAGTTACTCGAGTATCACCGGGGAGCTGTTTTTT.

The chain carries TRBV4-3 and TRBJ2-2; D unclear. Germline V gene lookup returns CDR1 LGHNA and CDR2 YSLEER. This CDR3 region has 13 residues. Trimming shortened V by 0 bases and J by 7 bases, and 6 bases separated the two germline ends. The CDR3 sequence: CASSQDLLGELFF. The CDR3 DNA reads as TGCGCCAGCAGCCAAGATCTTCTCGGGGAGCTGTTTTTT.

This chain joins TRBV2 and TRBJ1-1; TRBD1 matches 7 bases. Germline-derived CDR1 and CDR2 are SNHLY and FYNNEI. This CDR3 spans 12 amino acids. Germline trimming cut 9 bases from V and 5 bases from J; bases unmatched to any gene: 6. The CDR3 loop reads CASRQGRTEAFF. The DNA for the CDR3 is TGTGCCAGTAGACAGGGCAGGACTGAAGCTTTCTTT.

The rearrangement links TRBV19 to TRBJ1-2; TRBD1 matches at 7 bases. The V and J ends lost 8 bases and 6 bases, in that order; junction bases with no gene match: 9. Germline-derived CDR1 and CDR2 are LNHDA and SQIVND (reference sequence). This CDR3 has 13 residues. CDR3 nucleotide sequence: TGTGCCAGTCGGCAGGACAGGTTGGATGGCTACACCTTC. Translated, it gives CASRQDRLDGYTF.

This clone was seen a handful of times. This rearrangement joins TRBV2 to TRBJ2-5; perhaps TRBD1 as D (6 bases). CDR1 SNHLY and CDR2 FYNNEI come from the germline V gene. V was shortened by 7 bases and J by 2 bases, with 11 bases between the two germline ends. The CDR3 length is 13 residues. For the CDR3, the DNA is TGTGCCAGCACTACGGACAGTCAAGAGACCCAGTACTTC. Translated, it gives CASTTDSQETQYF.

The chain links TRBV7-9 to TRBJ1-2; the D is unclear. Germline CDR1 is SEHNR and CDR2 is FQNEAQ (reference sequence). This CDR3 is 16 amino acids long. The V gene lost 1 base and the J gene lost 8 bases, with 20 bases spanning the gap. CDR3 sequence (DNA): TGTGCCAGCAGCTTAGATTTCGTGGGCAGAGAAAGAGGCTACACCTTC. Translation: CASSLDFVGRERGYTF.

The genes are TRBV19 and TRBJ1-5; 8 bases map to TRBD1. V gave up 10 bases and J gave up 4 bases; unmatched junction bases: 18. Looked up from germline, CDR1 is LNHDA and CDR2 is SQIVND (reference sequence). The CDR3 runs to 17 residues. The DNA for the CDR3 is TGTGCCACCCACACCAGTGGGGGACAGGCCTCAAATCAGCCCCAGCATTTT. Translating it yields CATHTSGGQASNQPQHF.

This rearrangement joins TRBV3-1 (or the pseudogene TRBV3-2) to TRBJ2-1, with 10 bases matching TRBD2. Trimming at V came to 4 bases and at J to 8 bases, leaving 8 bases not matched to a gene. Per germline, CDR1 LGHDT and CDR2 YNNKEL (reference sequence). The CDR3 runs to 15 residues. CDR3 nucleotide sequence: TGTGCCAGCAGCCCGGCTAGCGGGAGCGGCTATGAGCAGTTCTTC. This encodes CASSPASGSGYEQFF.

This chain links TRBV18 with TRBJ2-7; D may be TRBD1 (6 bases). There are 13 residues in the CDR3. Trimming removed 6 bases at V and 1 base at J, with 10 bases between. From germline, CDR1 is KGHSH and CDR2 LQKENI. The CDR3 here is CASSLDRSYEQYF. Here the CDR3 DNA reads TGTGCCAGCTCTTTGGACAGATCCTACGAGCAGTACTTC.

The chain links TRBV3-1 (or the pseudogene TRBV3-2) to TRBJ2-1; maybe TRBD2 (5 bases). The germline gives CDR1 LGHDT, CDR2 YNNKEL (reference sequence). V was shortened by 0 bases and J by 10 bases, with 19 bases between the two germline ends. The CDR3 runs 16 residues. CDR3 in amino acids: CASSQDPRVRTLEQFF. CDR3 coding DNA: TGTGCCAGCAGCCAAGATCCGCGGGTCCGGACCCTCGAGCAGTTCTTC.

The CDR3 DNA sequence: TGTGCCAGCAGCCTCTGGGGGGACGCTAGCTCCTACGAGCAGTACTTC. Protein: CASSLWGDASSYEQYF. This chain joins TRBV11-3 and TRBJ2-7; the D gene is possibly TRBD2 (6 bases). The germline gives CDR1 SGHNT, CDR2 YENEEA. The V end lost 5 bases, the J end lost 0 bases, and 17 bases lay between the germline ends. The CDR3 runs 16 residues.

This chain uses TRBV19 with TRBJ2-4, with D possibly being TRBD2 (7 bases). Germline CDR1 is LNHDA and CDR2 is SQIVND (reference sequence). Trimming shortened V by 4 bases and J by 0 bases, and 16 bases separated the two germline ends. This CDR3 is built from 17 residues. The CDR3 spells CASSNSTGREAKNIQYF. As DNA, the CDR3 is TGTGCCAGTAGTAACTCAACAGGGAGGGAAGCCAAAAACATTCAGTACTTC.